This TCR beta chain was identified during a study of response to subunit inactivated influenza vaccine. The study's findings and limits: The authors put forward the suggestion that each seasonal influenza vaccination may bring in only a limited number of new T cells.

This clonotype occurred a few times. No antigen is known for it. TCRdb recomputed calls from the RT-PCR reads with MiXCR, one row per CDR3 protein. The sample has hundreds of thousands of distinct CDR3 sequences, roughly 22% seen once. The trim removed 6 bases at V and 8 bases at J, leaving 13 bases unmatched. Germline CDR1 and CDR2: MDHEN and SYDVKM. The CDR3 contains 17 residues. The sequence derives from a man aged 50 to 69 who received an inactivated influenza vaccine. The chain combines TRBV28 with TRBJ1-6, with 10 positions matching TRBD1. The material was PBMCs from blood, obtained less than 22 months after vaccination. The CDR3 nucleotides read TGTGCCAGCAGCCAGAGGGGGGACAGGGGTTCGGATTCACCCCTCCACTTT. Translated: CASSQRGDRGSDSPLHF.